This TCR beta chain was profiled in a study of CD8 T cells in Susac syndrome. The study, taken as a whole, reports: The number of individuals included in the study's TCR sequencing and HLA analysis was acknowledged as relatively small. CD4+ T cell repertoires in Susac syndrome exhibited no evidence of clonal expansion.

FACS was used to enrich TEMRA cells, whereas the CD8+ and CD4+ T cells were obtained by negative isolation. Concerning this clonotype itself: Its target is unknown.

CDR1 SGHTA and CDR2 FQGNSA come from the germline V gene. J gave up 2 bases and V 0 bases, and 3 bases lay outside the gene matches. This CDR3 comprises 15 residues. When the RNA was reverse transcribed, random hexamers were used with an input of roughly 0.5 to 1 ug. Multiplex PCR with immunoSEQ amplified the TCR beta CDR3 across 54 Vbeta and 13 Jbeta. TCRdb used MiXCR to reprocess the immunoSEQ multiplex PCR reads, holding one entry per CDR3 protein. In the table there are some 160,000 distinct CDR3 sequences, roughly 94% of which are singletons. The material sequenced was CD4+ T cells from PBMCs. The J gene is TRBJ1-2, the V gene TRBV7-2, with TRBD1 matching 7 bases. The TCR comes from a human donor with Susac syndrome. DNA for the CDR3: TGTGCCAGCAGCTTAGCGGGACAGTCGAACTATGGCTACACCTTC. Protein sequence: CASSLAGQSNYGYTF.